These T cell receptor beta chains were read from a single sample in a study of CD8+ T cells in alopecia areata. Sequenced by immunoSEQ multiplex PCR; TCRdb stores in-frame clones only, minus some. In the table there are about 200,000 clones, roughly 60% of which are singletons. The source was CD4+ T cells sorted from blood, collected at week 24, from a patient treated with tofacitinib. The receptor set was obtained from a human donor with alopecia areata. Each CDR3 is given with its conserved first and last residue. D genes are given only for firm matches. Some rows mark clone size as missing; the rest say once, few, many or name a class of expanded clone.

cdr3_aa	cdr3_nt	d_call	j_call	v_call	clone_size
CASSQGGGVGQGYF	TGTGCCAGCAGCCAAGGAGGGGGAGTGGGACAGGGGTACTTC	TRBD1	TRBJ2-7	TRBV7-8	few
CASSPQVLGGNIQYF	TGCGCCAGCAGCCCGCAGGTTTTGGGTGGGAACATTCAGTACTTC	.	TRBJ2-4	TRBV4-3	.
CASSANNDDEQYF	TGTGCCAGCAGCGCGAACAATGACGACGAGCAGTACTTC	.	TRBJ2-7	TRBV5-6	.
CASSPSSANIQYF	TGTGCCAGCTCACCCAGTTCTGCCAACATTCAGTACTTC	.	TRBJ2-4	TRBV18	.
CASSLVNAGGNEAFF	TGTGCCAGCAGCTTAGTAAATGCGGGGGGTAATGAAGCTTTCTTT	.	TRBJ1-1	TRBV7-9	few
CASRSTKSSNTGELFF	TGCGCCAGCAGATCCACCAAGAGTTCGAACACCGGGGAGCTGTTTTTT	.	TRBJ2-2	TRBV5-1	.
CASSAHPGPNGYTF	TGTGCCAGCAGCGCACACCCGGGGCCCAACGGCTACACCTTC	.	TRBJ1-2	TRBV27	once
CASRPQGATADTQYF	TGTGCCAGCAGACCTCAGGGGGCGACCGCAGATACGCAGTATTTT	TRBD1	TRBJ2-3	TRBV6-5	.
CAWSPRGDTQYF	TGTGCCTGGTCTCCCCGTGGAGATACGCAGTATTTT	.	TRBJ2-3	TRBV30	.
CASSQGQGANTGELFF	TGCGCCAGCAGCCAAGGACAGGGGGCGAACACCGGGGAGCTGTTTTTT	TRBD1	TRBJ2-2	TRBV4-1	once
CASSFQGPKVHEQYF	TGTGCCAGCAGTTTCCAAGGGCCTAAGGTCCACGAGCAGTACTTC	.	TRBJ2-7	TRBV27	few
CATSREQGVHEQYF	TGTGCCACCAGCAGAGAACAGGGGGTACACGAGCAGTACTTC	TRBD1	TRBJ2-7	TRBV15	.
CASSTGRPGAETQYF	TGTGCCAGCAGCACCGGACGTCCCGGGGCGGAGACCCAGTACTTC	.	TRBJ2-5	TRBV5-4	.
CASSLVQSYEQYF	TGTGCCAGCAGCTTAGTGCAGTCCTACGAGCAGTACTTC	.	TRBJ2-7	TRBV7-9	.
CSKEGRETNYGYTF	TGCAGCAAGGAAGGTCGGGAGACTAACTATGGCTACACCTTC	.	TRBJ1-2	TRBV29-1	once
CASSVALYQAAGELFF	TGTGCCAGCAGCGTAGCTCTGTACCAAGCAGCCGGGGAGCTGTTTTTT	.	TRBJ2-2	TRBV9	once
CASSYSHSNYGYTF	TGTGCCAGCAGTTACTCGCACAGTAACTATGGCTACACCTTC	.	TRBJ1-2	TRBV6-6	.
CASSQGGVGYEQYF	TGCGCCAGCAGCCAAGGGGGTGTAGGGTACGAGCAGTACTTC	.	TRBJ2-7	TRBV4-3	.
CSVGGGLAGSTDTQYF	TGCAGCGTTGGCGGGGGACTAGCGGGGAGCACAGATACGCAGTATTTT	TRBD2	TRBJ2-3	TRBV29-1	.
CASSGGYSPLHF	TGTGCCAGCAGCGGCGGGTATTCACCCCTCCACTTT	.	TRBJ1-6	TRBV9	.
CASHRLTNEKLFF	TGTGCCAGTCACAGGTTAACTAATGAAAAACTGTTTTTT	.	TRBJ1-4	TRBV5-6	few
CASRRLRNSYNEQFF	TGTGCCAGCAGAAGACTACGTAACTCCTACAATGAGCAGTTCTTC	.	TRBJ2-1	TRBV6-5	once
CASSRGETQYF	TGTGCCAGCAGCCGAGGGGAGACCCAGTACTTC	.	TRBJ2-5	TRBV6-5	.
CAWSVLAGGPYEQYF	TGTGCCTGGAGTGTATTAGCGGGAGGGCCATACGAGCAGTACTTC	TRBD2	TRBJ2-7	TRBV30	.
CASSQRGSETQYF	TGCGCCAGCAGCCAACGGGGAAGCGAGACCCAGTACTTC	.	TRBJ2-5	TRBV4-1	.
CASNPRGLGNQPQHF	TGTGCCAGCAACCCCAGGGGGCTCGGCAATCAGCCCCAGCATTTT	TRBD1	TRBJ1-5	TRBV28	.
CASRPLNRGDTDTQYF	TGTGCCAGTAGGCCCCTAAACAGGGGAGACACAGATACGCAGTATTTT	TRBD1	TRBJ2-3	TRBV19	few
CASSKPGENTEAFF	TGTGCCAGCAGCAAACCAGGGGAGAACACTGAAGCTTTCTTT	.	TRBJ1-1	TRBV21-1	.
CASSGGGANVLTF	TGTGCCAGCAGCGGGGGTGGGGCCAACGTCCTGACTTTC	.	TRBJ2-6	TRBV5-4	.
CASSLDHSYGYTF	TGTGCCAGCAGCTTAGATCATTCCTATGGCTACACCTTC	.	TRBJ1-2	TRBV11-2	.
CASSTGGYTGELFF	TGTGCCAGCAGCACAGGGGGATACACCGGGGAGCTGTTTTTT	TRBD1	TRBJ2-2	TRBV27	few
CASKQGYPGETQYF	TGTGCCAGCAAACAAGGGTACCCCGGAGAGACCCAGTACTTC	.	TRBJ2-5	TRBV25-1	.
CASSLVAGRRETQYF	TGTGCCAGCAGTTTGGTGGCAGGGCGGAGGGAGACCCAGTACTTC	.	TRBJ2-5	TRBV27	.
CASSSNQGVDTQYF	TGTGCCAGCAGCTCAAACCAGGGGGTAGATACGCAGTATTTT	TRBD1	TRBJ2-3	TRBV11-1	.
CSVSPPGTGDYEQYF	TGCAGCGTTTCACCTCCGGGGACAGGCGACTACGAGCAGTACTTC	TRBD1	TRBJ2-7	TRBV29-1	.
CASGLARVFQHF	TGTGCTAGTGGTTTGGCCCGAGTTTTTCAGCATTTT	.	TRBJ1-5	TRBV12-5	.
CASSQVALAASTDTQYF	TGCGCCAGCAGCCAAGTGGCACTAGCGGCTAGCACAGATACGCAGTATTTT	TRBD2	TRBJ2-3	TRBV4-3	once
CASSYSVEAEGEKLFF	TGTGCCAGCAGTTACTCGGTCGAGGCGGAGGGGGAAAAACTGTTTTTT	.	TRBJ1-4	TRBV6-6	few
CASSLSGGRDEQFF	TGCGCCAGCAGCTTAAGCGGGGGTCGGGATGAGCAGTTCTTC	TRBD2	TRBJ2-1	TRBV5-1	.
CATSRQGARQPQHF	TGTGCCACCAGCAGACAGGGGGCCCGGCAGCCCCAGCATTTT	TRBD1	TRBJ1-5	TRBV15	few
CASSTGHTDQPQHF	TGTGCCAGCAGCACAGGACACACTGATCAGCCCCAGCATTTT	.	TRBJ1-5	TRBV9	.
CASSLVRQGANTGELFF	TGTGCCAGCAGCTTAGTTAGACAGGGGGCTAACACCGGGGAGCTGTTTTTT	TRBD1	TRBJ2-2	TRBV7-2	.
CASSQRLAENNEQFF	TGTGCCAGCTCACAAAGACTAGCGGAAAATAATGAGCAGTTCTTC	TRBD2	TRBJ2-1	TRBV18	.
CSVAQGAGNQPQHF	TGCAGCGTTGCCCAGGGGGCGGGCAATCAGCCCCAGCATTTT	TRBD1	TRBJ1-5	TRBV29-1	few
CAWGTGSATEAFF	TGTGCCTGGGGGACAGGGAGTGCCACTGAAGCTTTCTTT	TRBD1	TRBJ1-1	TRBV30	.
CASSPVTEYGYTF	TGTGCCAGCTCACCCGTGACAGAGTATGGCTACACCTTC	.	TRBJ1-2	TRBV18	few
CGAGREAQPQHF	TGTGGCGCCGGCAGGGAAGCTCAGCCCCAGCATTTT	.	TRBJ1-5	TRBV28	.
CASSFPLGTSGSTDTQYF	TGTGCCAGCAGTTTTCCCCTAGGGACTAGCGGGAGTACAGATACGCAGTATTTT	TRBD2	TRBJ2-3	TRBV28	.
CASSELRTGSYGYTF	TGTGCCAGCAGTGAGCTTCGGACAGGGTCTTACGGCTACACCTTC	TRBD1	TRBJ1-2	TRBV6-6	few
CASSRTARGLGTEAFF	TGTGCCAGCAGCAGAACCGCGCGAGGGTTGGGAACTGAAGCTTTCTTT	.	TRBJ1-1	TRBV7-3	.
CASSNRGSKNTEAFF	TGCGCCAGCAGCAACAGGGGAAGTAAGAACACTGAAGCTTTCTTT	TRBD1	TRBJ1-1	TRBV5-1	.
CSVRTGQETQYF	TGCAGCGTTCGGACAGGCCAAGAGACCCAGTACTTC	TRBD1	TRBJ2-5	TRBV29-1	.
CASSLGLAGGIHEQFF	TGTGCCAGCAGCTTAGGACTAGCGGGAGGTATCCATGAGCAGTTCTTC	TRBD2	TRBJ2-1	TRBV7-9	few